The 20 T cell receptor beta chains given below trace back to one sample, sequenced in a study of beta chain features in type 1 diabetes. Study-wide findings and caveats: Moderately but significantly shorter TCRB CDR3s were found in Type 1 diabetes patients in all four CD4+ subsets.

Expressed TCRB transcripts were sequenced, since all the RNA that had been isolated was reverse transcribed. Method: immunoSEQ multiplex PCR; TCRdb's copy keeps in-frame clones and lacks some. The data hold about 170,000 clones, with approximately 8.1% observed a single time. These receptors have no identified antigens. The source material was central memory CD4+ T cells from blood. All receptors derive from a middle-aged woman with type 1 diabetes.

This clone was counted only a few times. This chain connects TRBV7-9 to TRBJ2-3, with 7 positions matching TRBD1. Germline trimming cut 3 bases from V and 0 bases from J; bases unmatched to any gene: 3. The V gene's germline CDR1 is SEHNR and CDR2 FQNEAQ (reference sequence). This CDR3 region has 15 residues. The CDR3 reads CASSFLTGSTDTQYF. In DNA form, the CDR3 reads TGTGCCAGCAGCTTCCTGACAGGGAGCACAGATACGCAGTATTTT.

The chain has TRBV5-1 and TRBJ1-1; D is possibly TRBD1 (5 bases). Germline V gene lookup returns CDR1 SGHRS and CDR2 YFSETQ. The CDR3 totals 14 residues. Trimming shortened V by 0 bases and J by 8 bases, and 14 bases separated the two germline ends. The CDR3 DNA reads TGCGCCAGCAGCTTGGGGGCAGGGCTTCAGGAAGCTTTCTTT. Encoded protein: CASSLGAGLQEAFF.

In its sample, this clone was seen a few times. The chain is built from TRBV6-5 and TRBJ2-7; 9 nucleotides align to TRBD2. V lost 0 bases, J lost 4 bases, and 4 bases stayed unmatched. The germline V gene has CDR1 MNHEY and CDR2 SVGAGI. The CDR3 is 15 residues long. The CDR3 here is CASSYSIAGGYEQYF. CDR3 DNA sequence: TGTGCCAGCAGTTACTCAATTGCGGGAGGGTACGAGCAGTACTTC.

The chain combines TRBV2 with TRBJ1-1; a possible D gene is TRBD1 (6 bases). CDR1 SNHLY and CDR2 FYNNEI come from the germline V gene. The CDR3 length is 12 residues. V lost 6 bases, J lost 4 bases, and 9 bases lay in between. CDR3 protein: CASRADSTEAFF. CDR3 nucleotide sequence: TGTGCCAGCAGGGCGGACAGCACTGAAGCTTTCTTT.

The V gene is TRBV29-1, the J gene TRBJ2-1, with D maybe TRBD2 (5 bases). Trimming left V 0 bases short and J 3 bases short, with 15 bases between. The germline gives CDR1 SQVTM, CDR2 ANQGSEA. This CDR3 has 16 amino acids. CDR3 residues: CSVEDRSAENYNEQFF. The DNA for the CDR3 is TGCAGCGTTGAAGATAGATCAGCGGAGAACTACAATGAGCAGTTCTTC.

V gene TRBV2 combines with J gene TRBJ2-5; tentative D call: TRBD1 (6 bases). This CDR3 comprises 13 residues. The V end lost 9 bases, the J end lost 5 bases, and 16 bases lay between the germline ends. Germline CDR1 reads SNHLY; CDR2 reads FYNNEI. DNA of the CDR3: TGTGCCAGTCTACAGGGAGCGCAGGAGACCCAGTACTTC. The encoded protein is CASLQGAQETQYF.

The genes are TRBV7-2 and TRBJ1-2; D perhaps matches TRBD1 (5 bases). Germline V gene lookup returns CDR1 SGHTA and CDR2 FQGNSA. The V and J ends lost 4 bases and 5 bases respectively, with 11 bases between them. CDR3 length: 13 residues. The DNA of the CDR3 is TGTGCCAGCAGCTCCGAGGGGAGGTATGGCTACACCTTC. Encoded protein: CASSSEGRYGYTF.

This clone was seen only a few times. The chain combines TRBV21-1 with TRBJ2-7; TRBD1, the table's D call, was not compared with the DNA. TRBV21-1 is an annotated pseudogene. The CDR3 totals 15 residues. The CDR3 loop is CASSHGTGRTYEQYF. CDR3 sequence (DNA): TGTGCCAGCAGTCACGGGACAGGGAGAACCTACGAGCAGTACTTC.

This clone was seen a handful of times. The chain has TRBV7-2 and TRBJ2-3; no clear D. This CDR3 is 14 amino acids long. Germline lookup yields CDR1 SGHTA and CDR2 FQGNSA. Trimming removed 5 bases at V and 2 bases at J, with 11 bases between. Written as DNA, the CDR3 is TGTGCCAGCAGCCCGAGGTCTCCCACAGATACGCAGTATTTT. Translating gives CASSPRSPTDTQYF. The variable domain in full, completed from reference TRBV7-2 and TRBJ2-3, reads GAGVSQSPSNKVTEKGKDVELRCDPISGHTALYWYRQSLGQGLEFLIYFQGNSAPDKSGLPSDRFSAERTGGSVSTLTIQRTQQEDSAVYLCASSPRSPTDTQYFGPGTRLTVL.

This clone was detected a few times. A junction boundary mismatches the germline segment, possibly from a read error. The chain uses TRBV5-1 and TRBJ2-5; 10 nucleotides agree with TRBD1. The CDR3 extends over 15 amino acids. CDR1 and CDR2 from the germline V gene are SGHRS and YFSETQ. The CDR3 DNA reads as TGCGCCAGCAGCCCACAGGACAGGGGGATAGAGGCCCAGTACTTC. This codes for CASSPQDRGIEAQYF. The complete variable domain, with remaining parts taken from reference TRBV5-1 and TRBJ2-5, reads KAGVTQTPRYLIKTRGQQVTLSCSPISGHRSVSWYQQTPGQGLQFLFEYFSETQRNKGNFPGRFSGRQFSNSRSEMNVSTLELGDSALYLCASSPQDRGIEAQYFGPGTRLLVL.

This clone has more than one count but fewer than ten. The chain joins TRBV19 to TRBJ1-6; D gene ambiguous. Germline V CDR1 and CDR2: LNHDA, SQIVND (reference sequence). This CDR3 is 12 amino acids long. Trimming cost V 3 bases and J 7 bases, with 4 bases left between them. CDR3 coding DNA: TGTGCCAGTAGTATGAGGAATTCACCCCTCCACTTT. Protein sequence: CASSMRNSPLHF.

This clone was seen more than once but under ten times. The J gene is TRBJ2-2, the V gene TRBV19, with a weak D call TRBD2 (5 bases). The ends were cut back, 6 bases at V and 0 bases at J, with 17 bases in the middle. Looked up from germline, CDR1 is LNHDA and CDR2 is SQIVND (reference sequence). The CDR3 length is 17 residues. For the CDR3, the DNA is TGTGCCAGTAGGACCCCCGCTAGCACAGCGAACACCGGGGAGCTGTTTTTT. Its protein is CASRTPASTANTGELFF.

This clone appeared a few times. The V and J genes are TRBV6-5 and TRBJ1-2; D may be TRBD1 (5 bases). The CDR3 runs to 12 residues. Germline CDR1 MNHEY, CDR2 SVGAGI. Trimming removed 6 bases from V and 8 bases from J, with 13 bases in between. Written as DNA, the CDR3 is TGTGCCAGCAGCCCAGGGCCCGAAGGCTACACCTTC. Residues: CASSPGPEGYTF.

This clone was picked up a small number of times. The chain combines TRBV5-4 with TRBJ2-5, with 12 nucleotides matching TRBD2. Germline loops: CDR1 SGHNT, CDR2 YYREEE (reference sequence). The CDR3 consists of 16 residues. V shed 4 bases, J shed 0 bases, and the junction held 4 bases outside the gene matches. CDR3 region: CASSQTSGSYQETQYF. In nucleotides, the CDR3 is TGTGCCAGCAGCCAGACTAGCGGGAGTTACCAAGAGACCCAGTACTTC.

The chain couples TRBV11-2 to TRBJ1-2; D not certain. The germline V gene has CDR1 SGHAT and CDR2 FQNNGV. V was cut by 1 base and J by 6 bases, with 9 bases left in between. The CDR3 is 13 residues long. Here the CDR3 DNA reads TGTGCCAGCAGCTTAGGTCAGAGGGATGGCTACACCTTC. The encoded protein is CASSLGQRDGYTF.

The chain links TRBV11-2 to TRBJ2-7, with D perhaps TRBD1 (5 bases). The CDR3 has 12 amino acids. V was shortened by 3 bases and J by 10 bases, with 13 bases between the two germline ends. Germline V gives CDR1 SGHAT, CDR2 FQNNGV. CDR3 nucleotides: TGTGCCAGCAGCTTCGCTGACAGAGACCAGTACTTC. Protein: CASSFADRDQYF.

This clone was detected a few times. CDR3 amino acids: CAWSGRYGGSYEQYF. DNA of the CDR3: TGTGCCTGGAGTGGTCGTTACGGCGGCTCCTACGAGCAGTACTTC. This rearrangement joins TRBV30 to TRBJ2-7, with D unresolved. Germline V gene data show CDR1 as GTSNPN and CDR2 as SVGIG (reference sequence). The CDR3 totals 15 residues. V was shortened by 1 base and J by 0 bases, with 13 bases between the two germline ends.

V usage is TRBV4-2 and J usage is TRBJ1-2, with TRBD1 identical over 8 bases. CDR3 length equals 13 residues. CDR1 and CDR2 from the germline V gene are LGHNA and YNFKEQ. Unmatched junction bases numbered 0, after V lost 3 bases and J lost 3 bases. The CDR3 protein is CASSQTGDYGYTF. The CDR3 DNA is TGTGCCAGCAGCCAGACAGGGGACTATGGCTACACCTTC.

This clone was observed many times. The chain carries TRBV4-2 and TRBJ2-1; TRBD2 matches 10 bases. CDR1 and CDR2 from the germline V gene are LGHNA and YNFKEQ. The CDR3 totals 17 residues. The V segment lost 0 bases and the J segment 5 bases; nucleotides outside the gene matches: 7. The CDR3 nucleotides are TGTGCCAGCAGCCAAGAACCCTTGCTAGCGGGGGACAATGAGCAGTTCTTC. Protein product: CASSQEPLLAGDNEQFF.

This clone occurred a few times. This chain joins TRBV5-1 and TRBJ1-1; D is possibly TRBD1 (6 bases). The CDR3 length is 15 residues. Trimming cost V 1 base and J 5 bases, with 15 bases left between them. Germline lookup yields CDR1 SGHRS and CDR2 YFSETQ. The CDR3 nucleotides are TGCGCCAGCAGCTTGATCGGGGGGCAGGGAACTGAAGCTTTCTTT. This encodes CASSLIGGQGTEAFF.